This T cell receptor beta chain was recovered during a study of T-cell reconstitution after alpha-beta-depleted transplantation in children. About this clonotype itself: Its antigen is undetermined.

Study-level findings and limits: At one year after transplant, newly produced T cells mostly accounted for T-cell counts and diversity.

A TCRbeta library incorporating unique molecular identifiers was prepared. Via MiXCR, TCRdb re-called the PCR reads, giving one row per CDR3 protein. The table lists about 980,000 distinct CDR3 sequences, under 30% of them singletons. CDR3 length equals 14 residues. Germline V gene data show CDR1 as SGHRS and CDR2 as YFSETQ. V was trimmed by 0 bases and J by 5 bases, leaving 12 bases between them. This chain uses TRBV5-1 with TRBJ2-7, with a tentative D call TRBD2 (5 bases). The origin of this receptor is a boy less than two years old who had a stem cell transplant for SCID, so the T cells may come from the graft donor. Sequenced material: PBMCs, mostly from graft donor cells, taken 360 days after TCRalphabeta/CD19-depleted stem cell transplant. The CDR3 is CASSLDAGFNEQYF. CDR3 nucleotide sequence: TGCGCCAGCAGCTTGGACGCGGGCTTCAACGAGCAGTACTTC.